Sequencing of this T cell receptor beta chain was carried out in a study of CD8+ T cells in alopecia areata (dated by TCRdb to 2016 to 2018). Describing the broader study: The study used high-throughput TCRbeta sequencing to examine T cell clonal expansion in alopecia areata, in both the C3H/HeJ mouse model and human patients. In humans, TCRbeta sequencing was performed on scalp tissue and on sorted CD4+ and CD8+ peripheral blood T cells from healthy controls and from patients with patchy or totalis/universalis alopecia areata. Scalp clonality was compared among normal scalp (n=4), patchy alopecia areata scalp (n=8), and alopecia totalis/universalis scalp (n=8). The RNA source kit depended on sample type: the PAXgene miRNA kit for fixed scalp, the miRNeasy kit for PBMCs, and the RNeasy kit for mouse skin. TCRbeta CDR3 regions were amplified by immunoSEQ multiplex PCR using 35 Vbeta forward and 13 Jbeta reverse primers. Results the study describes overall, beyond this receptor: Compared with normal scalp, lesional scalp had higher clonality and more expanded CD8+ clones, particularly in alopecia totalis/universalis, a pattern that suggests antigenic drive. Shared TCR sequences between patients were less evident than in mice, which may be partly attributable to HLA diversity in the patient population. Unlike mouse skin, where gammadelta T cells dominate, normal human skin contains resident alphabeta T cells that get sequenced too, which complicates analysis of the scalp TCR repertoire.

CDR1 and CDR2 were assigned from the germline V gene as MRHNA and SNTAGT. From its cysteine to its phenylalanine, the CDR3 spans 19 amino acids. The entry retains the CDR3 DNA only, 57 bases that are in frame from base 1. Trimming removed 3 bases from V and 0 bases from J; the gene matches leave 14 bases unexplained. PBMCs were isolated by density centrifugation and stained for CD3, CD4 and CD8, after which CD4+ and CD8+ T cells were sorted on a FACSAria. Unaffected controls provided scalp biopsies and blood samples. Turning to this clone: No antigen is known for it. It has no much larger one-base neighbor in the sample; base qualities were not kept.

The library was prepared using the immunoSEQ multiplex PCR assay. RNA was extracted from all samples and reverse transcribed into cDNA as template for TCR sequencing. SuperScript III was used to make first-strand cDNA, primed with a 2:1 mix of oligo-dT and random hexamers. A synthetic immune receptor repertoire was used to measure amplification bias, and any remaining bias was corrected computationally. Per the authors' processing: After raw reads were preprocessed to remove errors, the CDR3 was defined following IMGT conventions as running from the conserved cysteine to phenylalanine. Clonality was calculated as 1 minus Shannon entropy normalized by log2 of the number of productive unique TCRs. Scalp TCRbeta sequences were cross-referenced with sorted blood CD4 and CD8 repertoires so that the CD4 or CD8 identity of scalp clones could be inferred. Here the immuneACCESS table is served through TCRdb, limited to in-frame sequences with V and J called. Missing clones are a known gap in these copies; in checked studies unresolved V genes cover under half, and the rest lacks a known reason. V, J and clone size derive from that table, while D and trimming were established from the DNA sequence. The sample table holds more than 95,000 clones, of which roughly half were seen once. 8% to 10% of the sample lies in the top ten.

The source material was CD4+ T cells sorted from blood. The V and J segments used are TRBV6-4 and TRBJ2-7; 10 of the junction bases match TRBD2. This sequence was found in a human donor in good health. The CDR3: CASSDSGGLAGGYSYEQYF. The sequence in DNA is TGTGCCAGCAGTGATTCTGGAGGGTTAGCGGGGGGTTACTCCTACGAGCAGTACTTC.